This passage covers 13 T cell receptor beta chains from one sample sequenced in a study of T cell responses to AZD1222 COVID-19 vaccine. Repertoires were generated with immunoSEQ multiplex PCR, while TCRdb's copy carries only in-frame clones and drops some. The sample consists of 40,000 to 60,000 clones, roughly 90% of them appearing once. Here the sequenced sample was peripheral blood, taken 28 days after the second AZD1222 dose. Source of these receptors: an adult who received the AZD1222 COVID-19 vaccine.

In DNA form, the CDR3 reads TGTGCCATCGACACCCAAGAGGGCAATCAGCCCCAGCATTTT. It specifies CAIDTQEGNQPQHF. The rearrangement links TRBV10-3 to TRBJ1-5, with no clear D. Germline V CDR1 and CDR2: ENHRY, SYGVKD. V dropped 8 bases and J dropped 2 bases, with 13 bases sitting between them. The CDR3 has 14 amino acids.

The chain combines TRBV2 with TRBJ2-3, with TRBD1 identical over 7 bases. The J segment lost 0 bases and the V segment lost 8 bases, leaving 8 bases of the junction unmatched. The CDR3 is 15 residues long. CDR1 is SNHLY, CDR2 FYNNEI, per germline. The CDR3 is CASVRGQLSTDTQYF. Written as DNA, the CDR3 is TGTGCCAGCGTCCGGGGACAGCTGAGCACAGATACGCAGTATTTT.

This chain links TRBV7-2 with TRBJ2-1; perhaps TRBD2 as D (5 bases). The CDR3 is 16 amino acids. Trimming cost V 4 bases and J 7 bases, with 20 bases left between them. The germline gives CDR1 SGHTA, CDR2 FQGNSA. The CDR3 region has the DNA TGTGCCAGCAGCTCGGGGTTGGGCATTGTTGGAAATGAGCAGTTCTTC. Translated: CASSSGLGIVGNEQFF.

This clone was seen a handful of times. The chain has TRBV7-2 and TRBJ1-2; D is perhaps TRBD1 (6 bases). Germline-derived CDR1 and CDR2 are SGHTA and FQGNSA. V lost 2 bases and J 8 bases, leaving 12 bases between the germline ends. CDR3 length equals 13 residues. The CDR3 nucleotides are TGTGCCAGCAGCTTATCCGCAGGGGAAGGCTACACCTTC. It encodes CASSLSAGEGYTF.

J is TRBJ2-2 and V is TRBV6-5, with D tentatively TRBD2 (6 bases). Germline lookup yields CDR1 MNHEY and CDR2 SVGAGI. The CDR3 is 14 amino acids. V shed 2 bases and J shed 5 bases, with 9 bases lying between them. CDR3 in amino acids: CASSYDSGTGELFF. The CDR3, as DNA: TGTGCCAGCAGTTACGATAGCGGAACCGGGGAGCTGTTTTTT.

Here the CDR3 reads CASNTRTENTEAFF. CDR3 DNA sequence: TGCGCCAGCAACACCCGGACGGAGAACACTGAAGCTTTCTTT. The chain employs TRBV23-1 and TRBJ1-1; no clear D. TRBV23-1 is flagged as an ORF with uncertain function. CDR3 length: 14 residues. V lost 7 bases to trimming and J lost 1 base, with 13 bases between them.

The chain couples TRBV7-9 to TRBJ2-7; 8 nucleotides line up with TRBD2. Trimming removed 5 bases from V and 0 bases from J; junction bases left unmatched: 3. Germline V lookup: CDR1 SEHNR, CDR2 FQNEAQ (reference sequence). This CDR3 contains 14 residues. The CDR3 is CASSRAGDSYEQYF. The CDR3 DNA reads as TGTGCCAGCAGCCGAGCGGGGGACTCCTACGAGCAGTACTTC.

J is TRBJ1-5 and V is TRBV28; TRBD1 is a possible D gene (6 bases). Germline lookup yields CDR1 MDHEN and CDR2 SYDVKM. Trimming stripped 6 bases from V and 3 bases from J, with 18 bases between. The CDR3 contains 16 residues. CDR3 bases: TGTGCCAGCAGCCCCCAGGGGTGGAAGGCCAATCAGCCCCAGCATTTT. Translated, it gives CASSPQGWKANQPQHF.

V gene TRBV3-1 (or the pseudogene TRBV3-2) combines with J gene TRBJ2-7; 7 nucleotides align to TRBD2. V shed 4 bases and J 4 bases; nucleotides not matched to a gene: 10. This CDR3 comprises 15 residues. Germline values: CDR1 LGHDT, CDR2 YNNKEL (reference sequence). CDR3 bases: TGTGCCAGCAGCCCGGGGGGAGGGTGGGCTTACGAGCAGTACTTC. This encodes CASSPGGGWAYEQYF.

CDR3 in DNA: TGTGCCAGCTCACCTGGGTCTGGAAACACCATATATTTT. Protein sequence: CASSPGSGNTIYF. The V gene is TRBV18, the J gene TRBJ1-3; no clear D. The V end was cut by 3 bases, the J end by 1 base, with 4 bases between. Germline CDR1 KGHSH, CDR2 LQKENI. CDR3 length equals 13 residues.

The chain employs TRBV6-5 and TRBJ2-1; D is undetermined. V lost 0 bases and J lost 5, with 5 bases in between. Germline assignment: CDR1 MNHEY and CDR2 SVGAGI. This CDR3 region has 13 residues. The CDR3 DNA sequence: TGTGCCAGCAGTTACTCCGGCGACAATGAGCAGTTCTTC. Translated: CASSYSGDNEQFF.

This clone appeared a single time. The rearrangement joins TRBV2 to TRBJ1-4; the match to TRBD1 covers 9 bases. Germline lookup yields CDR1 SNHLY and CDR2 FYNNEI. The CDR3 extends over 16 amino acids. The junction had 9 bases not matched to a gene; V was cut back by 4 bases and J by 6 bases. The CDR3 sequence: CASSGLTTGGDEKLFF. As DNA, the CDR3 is TGTGCCAGCAGTGGATTAACGACAGGGGGAGATGAAAAACTGTTTTTT.

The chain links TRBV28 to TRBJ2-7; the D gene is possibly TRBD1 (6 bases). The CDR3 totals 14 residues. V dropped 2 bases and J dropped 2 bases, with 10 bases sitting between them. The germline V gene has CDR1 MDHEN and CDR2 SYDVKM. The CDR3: CASSLRTAAYEQYF. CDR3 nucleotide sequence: TGTGCCAGCAGTTTAAGGACAGCCGCCTACGAGCAGTACTTC.